This entry describes one TCR beta chain. It has no known antigen specificity. It has no much larger one-base neighbor in the sample; base qualities were not kept. The V end loses 4 bases and the J end loses 2 bases, and a stretch of 16 bases separates them. Sequences SGHRS (CDR1) and YFSETQ (CDR2) are obtained from the germline V gene. Measured from the cysteine to the phenylalanine, the CDR3 is 17 residues long. Of the read, only the CDR3 DNA is kept; its 51 bases are in frame from base 1. The sample is drawn from a study of CD8 T cells in ankylosing spondylitis (dated by TCRdb to 2016 to 2017). Describing the broader study: T cell receptor beta repertoires were profiled in healthy donors and ankylosing spondylitis patients so that disease-linked TCR variants could be found. The full study cohort was made up of about 25 ankylosing spondylitis patients and 108 healthy donors. Samples of peripheral blood were taken, and for ankylosing spondylitis patients, synovial fluid was collected as well. On the study overall, not on this receptor specifically: Some motif variants were previously reported in synovial fluid and blood of reactive arthritis patients, suggesting common disease-initiation mechanisms. A CD8+ phenotype was shown by the disease-linked clones, which were found at relatively low frequencies in peripheral blood. The disease-linked clones were reported to be significantly enriched in matched synovial fluid samples from ankylosing spondylitis patients. Blood from ankylosing spondylitis patients appeared to be characterized by a TCR beta motif made up of eight highly homologous amino acid variants.

The data were produced on an Illumina HiSeq 2500. Quantitative 5'-RACE with molecular barcodes was the method used to prepare the TCR beta libraries. As for how the authors treated the data: To identify disease-linked TCR variants, a new computational method was used, one built on a probabilistic model of VDJ rearrangement. Clones were called with MiXCR by TCRdb after fastp trimmed the public reads at Q25, and only in-frame beta chains were retained. CDR3 protein duplicates are merged, each entry listing the most common genes and DNA. TCRdb's processing, not the authors', yielded these V and J calls. The sample table contains under 250,000 distinct CDR3 sequences; only one count was recorded for around a tenth of them. The ten largest make up approximately 6.6% of the sample.

The sequence is built from TRBV5-1 and TRBJ2-6; TRBD1 is a possible D gene, resting on 6 matching bases. This receptor was taken from a male donor with ankylosing spondylitis or in good health (not recorded which). Sequencing was done on a sample of blood, either unsorted or a sorted T cell fraction (not recorded which). CDR3 reads: CASSETGIPPGANVLTF. The DNA is as follows: TGCGCCAGCAGCGAAACAGGGATACCACCTGGGGCCAACGTCCTGACTTTC.